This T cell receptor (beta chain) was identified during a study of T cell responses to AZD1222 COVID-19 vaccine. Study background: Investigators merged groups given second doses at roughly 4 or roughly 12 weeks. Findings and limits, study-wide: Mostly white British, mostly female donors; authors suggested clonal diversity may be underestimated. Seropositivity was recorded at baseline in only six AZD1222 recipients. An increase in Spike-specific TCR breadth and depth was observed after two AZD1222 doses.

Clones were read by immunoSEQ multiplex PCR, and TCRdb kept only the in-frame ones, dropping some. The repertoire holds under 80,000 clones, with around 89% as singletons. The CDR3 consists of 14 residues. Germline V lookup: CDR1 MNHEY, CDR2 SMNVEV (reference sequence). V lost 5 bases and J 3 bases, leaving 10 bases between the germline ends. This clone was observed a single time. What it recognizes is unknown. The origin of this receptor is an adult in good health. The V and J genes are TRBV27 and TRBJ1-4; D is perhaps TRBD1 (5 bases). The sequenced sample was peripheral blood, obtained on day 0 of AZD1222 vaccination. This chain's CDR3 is CASSRGTANEKLFF. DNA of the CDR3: TGTGCCAGCAGTCGCGGGACGGCTAATGAAAAACTGTTTTTT.